The entry that follows covers one TCR beta chain sequence. These data come from a study of blood T cell repertoires in COVID-19. Cohorts were determined from participant-reported clinical history. Recovery meant two consecutive negative NP/OP PCR tests, professional clearance, or resolved symptoms. In the original processing: Amplification of reference gene primers provided the estimated nucleated cell counts. Measured with immunoSEQ multiplex PCR; TCRdb has only the in-frame clones, and not every one. V, J and clone size are taken as reported in that table, and D and trimming were inferred from the DNA itself. Of approximately 290,000 clones listed, 75% to 90% are singletons. The CDR3 sequence is 17 residues long. Germline V CDR1 and CDR2: ENHRY, SYGVKD. Trimming at V came to 3 bases and at J to 1 base, leaving 11 bases not matched to a gene.

The chain combines TRBV10-3 with TRBJ2-7; TRBD1 agrees at 8 bases. Sequenced sample: PBMCs or T cells enriched from blood (not recorded which). The origin of this receptor is a woman under 40 who had recovered from COVID-19. As DNA, the CDR3 is TGTGCCATCAGTGAAAGAGGGGGGACAGGACGGTCCTACGAGCAGTACTTC. Translated, it gives CAISERGGTGRSYEQYF.